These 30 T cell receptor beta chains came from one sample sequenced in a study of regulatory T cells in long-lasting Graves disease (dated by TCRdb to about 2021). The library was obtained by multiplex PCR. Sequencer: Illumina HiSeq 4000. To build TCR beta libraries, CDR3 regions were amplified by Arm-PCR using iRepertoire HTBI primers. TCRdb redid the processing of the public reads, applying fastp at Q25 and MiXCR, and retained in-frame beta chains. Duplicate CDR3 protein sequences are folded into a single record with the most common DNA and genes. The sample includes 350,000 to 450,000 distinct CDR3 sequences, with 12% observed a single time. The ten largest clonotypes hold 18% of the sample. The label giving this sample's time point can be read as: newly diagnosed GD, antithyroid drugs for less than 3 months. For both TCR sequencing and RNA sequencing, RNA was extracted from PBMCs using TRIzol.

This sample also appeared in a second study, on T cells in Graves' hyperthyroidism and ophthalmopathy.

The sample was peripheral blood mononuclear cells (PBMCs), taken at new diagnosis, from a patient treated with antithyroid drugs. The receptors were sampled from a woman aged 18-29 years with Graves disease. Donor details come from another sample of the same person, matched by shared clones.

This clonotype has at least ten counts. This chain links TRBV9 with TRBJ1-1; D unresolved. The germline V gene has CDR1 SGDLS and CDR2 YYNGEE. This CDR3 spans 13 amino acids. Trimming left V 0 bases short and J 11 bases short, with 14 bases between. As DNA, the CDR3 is TGTGCCAGCAGCGTAGCCACGGTAGGCGATGCTTTCTTT. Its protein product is CASSVATVGDAFF.

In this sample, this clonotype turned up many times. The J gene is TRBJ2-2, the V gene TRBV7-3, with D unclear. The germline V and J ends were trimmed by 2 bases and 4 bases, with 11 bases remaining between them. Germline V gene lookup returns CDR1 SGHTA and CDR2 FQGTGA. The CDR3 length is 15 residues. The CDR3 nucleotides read TGTGCCAGCAGCTTATCGACGGGTCTCACCGGGGAGCTGTTTTTT. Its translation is CASSLSTGLTGELFF.

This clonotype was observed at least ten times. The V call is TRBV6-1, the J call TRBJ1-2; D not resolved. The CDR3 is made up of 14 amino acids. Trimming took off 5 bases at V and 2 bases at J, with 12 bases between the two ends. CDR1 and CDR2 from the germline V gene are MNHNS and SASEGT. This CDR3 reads CASSLPGSNYGYTF. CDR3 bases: TGTGCCAGCAGTCTCCCCGGGTCGAACTATGGCTACACCTTC.

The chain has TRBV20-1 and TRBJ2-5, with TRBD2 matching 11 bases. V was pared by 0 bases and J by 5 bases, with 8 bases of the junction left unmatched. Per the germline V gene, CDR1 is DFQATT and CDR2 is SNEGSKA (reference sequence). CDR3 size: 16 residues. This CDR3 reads CSARERASGGRETQYF. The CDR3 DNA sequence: TGCAGTGCTAGAGAACGGGCTAGCGGGGGGAGGGAGACCCAGTACTTC.

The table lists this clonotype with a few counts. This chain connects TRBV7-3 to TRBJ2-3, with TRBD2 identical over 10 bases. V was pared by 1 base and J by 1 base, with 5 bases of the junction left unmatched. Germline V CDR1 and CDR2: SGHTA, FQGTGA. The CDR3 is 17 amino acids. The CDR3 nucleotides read TGTGCCAGCAGCTTAAAGCGGGGGGGCCGGGGCACAGATACGCAGTATTTT. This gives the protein CASSLKRGGRGTDTQYF. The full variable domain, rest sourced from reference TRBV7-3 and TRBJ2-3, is GAGVSQTPSNKVTEKGKYVELRCDPISGHTALYWYRQSLGQGPEFLIYFQGTGAADDSGLPNDRFFAVRPEGSVSTLKIQRTERGDSAVYLCASSLKRGGRGTDTQYFGPGTRLTVL.

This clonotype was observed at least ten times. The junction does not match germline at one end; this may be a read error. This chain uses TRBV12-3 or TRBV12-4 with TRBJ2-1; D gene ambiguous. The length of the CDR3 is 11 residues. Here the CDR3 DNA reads TGTGCCAGCAGCTTAGGGTATGAGCAGTTCTTC. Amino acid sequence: CASSLGYEQFF.

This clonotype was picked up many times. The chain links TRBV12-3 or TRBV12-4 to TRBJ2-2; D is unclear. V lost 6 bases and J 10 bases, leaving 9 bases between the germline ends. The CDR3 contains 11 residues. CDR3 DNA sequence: TGTGCCAGCAGCCTGACGGTGGAGCTGTTTTTT. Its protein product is CASSLTVELFF.

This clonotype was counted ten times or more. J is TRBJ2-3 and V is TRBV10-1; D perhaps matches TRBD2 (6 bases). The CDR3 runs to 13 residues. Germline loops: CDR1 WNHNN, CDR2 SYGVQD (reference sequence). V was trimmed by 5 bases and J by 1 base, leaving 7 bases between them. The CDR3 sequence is CASSSSGTDTQYF. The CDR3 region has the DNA TGCGCCAGCAGTTCTAGCGGCACAGATACGCAGTATTTT.

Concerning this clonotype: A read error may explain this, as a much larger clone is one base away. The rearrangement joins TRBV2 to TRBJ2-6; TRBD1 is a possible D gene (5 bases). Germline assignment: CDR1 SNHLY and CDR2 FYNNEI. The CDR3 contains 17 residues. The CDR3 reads CASSTQIGRSGANVLAF. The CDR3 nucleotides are TGTGCCAGCAGTACCCAGATCGGCCGCTCTGGGGCCAACGTCCTGGCTTTC.

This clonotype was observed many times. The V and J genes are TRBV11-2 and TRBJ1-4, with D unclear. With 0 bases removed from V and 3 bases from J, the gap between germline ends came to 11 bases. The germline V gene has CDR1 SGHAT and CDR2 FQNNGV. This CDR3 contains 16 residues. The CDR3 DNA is TGTGCCAGCAGCTTAGACGGGGATTTAGCTAATGAAAAACTGTTTTTT. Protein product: CASSLDGDLANEKLFF. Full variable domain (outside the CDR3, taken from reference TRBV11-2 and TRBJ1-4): EAGVAQSPRYKIIEKRQSVAFWCNPISGHATLYWYQQILGQGPKLLIQFQNNGVVDDSQLPKDRFSAERLKGVDSTLKIQPAKLEDSAVYLCASSLDGDLANEKLFFGSGTQLSVL.

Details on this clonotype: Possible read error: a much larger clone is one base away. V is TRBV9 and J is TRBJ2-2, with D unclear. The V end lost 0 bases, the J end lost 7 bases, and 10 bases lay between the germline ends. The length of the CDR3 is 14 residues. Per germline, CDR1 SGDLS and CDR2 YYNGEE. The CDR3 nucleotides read TGTGCCAGCAGCGTAGGAGGTGGTGTCGGGGAGCTGTTTTTT. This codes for CASSVGGGVGELFF.

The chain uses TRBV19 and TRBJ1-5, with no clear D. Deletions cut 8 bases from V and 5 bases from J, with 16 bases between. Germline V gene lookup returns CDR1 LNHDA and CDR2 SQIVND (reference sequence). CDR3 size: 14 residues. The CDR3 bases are TGTGCCAGTTCCCTGATATCGTTCGATCAGCCCCAGCATTTT. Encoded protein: CASSLISFDQPQHF.

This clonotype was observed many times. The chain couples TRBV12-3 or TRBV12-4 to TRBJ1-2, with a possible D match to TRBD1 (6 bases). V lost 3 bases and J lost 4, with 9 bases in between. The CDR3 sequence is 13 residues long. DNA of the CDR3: TGTGCCAGCAGTTTTCCGACAGGCTATGGCTACACCTTC. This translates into CASSFPTGYGYTF.

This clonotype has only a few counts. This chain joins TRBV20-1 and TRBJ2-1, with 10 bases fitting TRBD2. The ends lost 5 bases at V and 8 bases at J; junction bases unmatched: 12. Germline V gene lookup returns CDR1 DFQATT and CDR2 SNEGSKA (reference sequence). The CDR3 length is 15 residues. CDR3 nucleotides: TGCAGTGCTGACTATAGCGGGGGGATAGGAGATGAGCAGTTCTTC. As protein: CSADYSGGIGDEQFF.

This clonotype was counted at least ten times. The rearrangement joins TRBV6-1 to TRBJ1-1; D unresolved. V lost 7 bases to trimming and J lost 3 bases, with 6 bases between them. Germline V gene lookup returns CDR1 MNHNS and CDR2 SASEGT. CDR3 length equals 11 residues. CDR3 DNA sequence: TGTGCCAGCACTCTCTACACTGAAGCTTTCTTT. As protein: CASTLYTEAFF.

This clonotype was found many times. The CDR3 spells CASSSGTSSYEQYF. The DNA of the CDR3 is TGTGCCAGCAGTTCAGGGACTAGCTCCTACGAGCAGTACTTC. The chain joins TRBV12-3 or TRBV12-4 to TRBJ2-7; 8 positions match TRBD2. The CDR3 contains 14 residues. J gave up 0 bases and V 4 bases, and 2 bases lay outside the gene matches.

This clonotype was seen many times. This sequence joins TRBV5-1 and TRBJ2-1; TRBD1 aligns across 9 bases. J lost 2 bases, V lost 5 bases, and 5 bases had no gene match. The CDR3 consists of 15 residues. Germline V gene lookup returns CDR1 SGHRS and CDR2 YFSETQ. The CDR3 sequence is CASSATGGAYNEQFF. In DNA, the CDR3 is TGCGCCAGCAGTGCAACAGGGGGCGCCTACAATGAGCAGTTCTTC.

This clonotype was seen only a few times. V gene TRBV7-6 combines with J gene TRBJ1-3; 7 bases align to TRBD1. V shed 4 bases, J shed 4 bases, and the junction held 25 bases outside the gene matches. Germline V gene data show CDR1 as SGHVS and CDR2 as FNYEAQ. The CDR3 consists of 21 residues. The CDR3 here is CASSSYHPIFRGGSSGNTIYF. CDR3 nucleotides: TGTGCCAGCAGCTCCTACCACCCGATCTTCAGGGGGGGTTCGAGCGGAAACACCATATATTTT. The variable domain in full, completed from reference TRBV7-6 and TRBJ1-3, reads GAGVSQSPRYKVTKRGQDVALRCDPISGHVSLYWYRQALGQGPEFLTYFNYEAQQDKSGLPNDRFSAERPEGSISTLTIQRTEQRDSAMYRCASSSYHPIFRGGSSGNTIYFGEGSWLTVV.

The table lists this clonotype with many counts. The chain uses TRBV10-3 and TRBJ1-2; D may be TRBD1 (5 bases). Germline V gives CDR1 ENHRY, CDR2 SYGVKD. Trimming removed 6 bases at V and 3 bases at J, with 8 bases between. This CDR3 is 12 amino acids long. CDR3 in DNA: TGTGCCATCAGCCTAGGGGACTATGGCTACACCTTC. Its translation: CAISLGDYGYTF.

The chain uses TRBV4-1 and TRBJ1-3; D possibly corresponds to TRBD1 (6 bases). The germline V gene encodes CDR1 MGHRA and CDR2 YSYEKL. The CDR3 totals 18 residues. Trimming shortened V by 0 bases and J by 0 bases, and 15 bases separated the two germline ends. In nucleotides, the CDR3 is TGCGCCAGCAGCCAAGATCGGCCAGGGGTGTTCTCTGGAAACACCATATATTTT. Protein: CASSQDRPGVFSGNTIYF.

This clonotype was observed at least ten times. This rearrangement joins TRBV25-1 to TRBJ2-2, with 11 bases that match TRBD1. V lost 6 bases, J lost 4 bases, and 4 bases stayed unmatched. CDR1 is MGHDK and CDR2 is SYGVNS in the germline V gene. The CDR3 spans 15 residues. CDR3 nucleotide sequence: TGTGCCAGCAGATGGGACAGGGGGTCCACCGGGGAGCTGTTTTTT. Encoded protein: CASRWDRGSTGELFF. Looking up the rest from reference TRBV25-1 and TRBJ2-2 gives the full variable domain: EADIYQTPRYLVIGTGKKITLECSQTMGHDKMYWYQQDPGMELHLIHYSYGVNSTEKGDLSSESTVSRIRTEHFPLTLESARPSHTSQYLCASRWDRGSTGELFFGEGSRLTVL.

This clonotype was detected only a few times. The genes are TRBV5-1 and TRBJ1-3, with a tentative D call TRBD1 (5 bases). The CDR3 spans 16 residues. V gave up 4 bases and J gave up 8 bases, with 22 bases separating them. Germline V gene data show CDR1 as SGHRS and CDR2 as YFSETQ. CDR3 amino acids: CASSPAPGDKGHTIYF. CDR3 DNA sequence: TGCGCCAGCAGCCCAGCGCCAGGAGACAAGGGGCACACCATATATTTT.

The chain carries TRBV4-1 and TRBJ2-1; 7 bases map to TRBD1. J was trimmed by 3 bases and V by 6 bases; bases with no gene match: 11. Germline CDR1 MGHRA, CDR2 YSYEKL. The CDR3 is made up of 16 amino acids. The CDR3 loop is CASRGTRDRNYNEQFF. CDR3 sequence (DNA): TGCGCCAGCAGAGGTACCCGGGACAGAAACTACAATGAGCAGTTCTTC.

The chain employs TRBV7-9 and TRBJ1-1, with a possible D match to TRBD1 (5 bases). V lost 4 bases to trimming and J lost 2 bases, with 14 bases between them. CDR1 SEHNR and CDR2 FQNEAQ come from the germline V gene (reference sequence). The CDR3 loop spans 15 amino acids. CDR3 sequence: CASSYPGQGNTEAFF. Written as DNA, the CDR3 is TGTGCCAGCAGCTATCCTGGCCAGGGCAACACTGAAGCTTTCTTT.

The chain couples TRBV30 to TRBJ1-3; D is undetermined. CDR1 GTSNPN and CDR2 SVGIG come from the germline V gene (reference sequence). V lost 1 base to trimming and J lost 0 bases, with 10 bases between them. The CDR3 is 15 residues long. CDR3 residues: CAWSGQHFSGNTIYF. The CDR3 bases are TGTGCCTGGAGTGGACAACATTTCTCTGGAAACACCATATATTTT.

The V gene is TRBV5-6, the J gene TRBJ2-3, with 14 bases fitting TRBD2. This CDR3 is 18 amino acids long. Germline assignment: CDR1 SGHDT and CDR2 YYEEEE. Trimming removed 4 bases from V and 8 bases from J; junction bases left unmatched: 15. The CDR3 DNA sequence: TGTGCCAGCAGCCCTAGACTAGCGGGGGGGCCCTCGTCTTCTACGCAGTATTTT. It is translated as CASSPRLAGGPSSSTQYF.

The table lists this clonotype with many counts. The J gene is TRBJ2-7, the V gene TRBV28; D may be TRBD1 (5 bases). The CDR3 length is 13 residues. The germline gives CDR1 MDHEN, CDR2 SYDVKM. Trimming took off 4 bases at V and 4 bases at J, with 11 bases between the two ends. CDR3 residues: CASSYRGFYEQYF. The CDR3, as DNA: TGTGCCAGCAGTTATAGGGGTTTTTACGAGCAGTACTTC. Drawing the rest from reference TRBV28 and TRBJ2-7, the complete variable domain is DVKVTQSSRYLVKRTGEKVFLECVQDMDHENMFWYRQDPGLGLRLIYFSYDVKMKEKGDIPEGYSVSREKKERFSLILESASTNQTSMYLCASSYRGFYEQYFGPGTRLTVT.

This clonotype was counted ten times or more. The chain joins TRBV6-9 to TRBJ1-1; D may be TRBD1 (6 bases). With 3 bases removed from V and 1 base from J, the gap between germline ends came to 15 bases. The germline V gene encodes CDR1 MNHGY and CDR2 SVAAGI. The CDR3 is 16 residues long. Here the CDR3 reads CASSYGLAGANTEAFF. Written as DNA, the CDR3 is TGTGCCAGCAGTTACGGGTTAGCAGGGGCGAACACTGAAGCTTTCTTT.

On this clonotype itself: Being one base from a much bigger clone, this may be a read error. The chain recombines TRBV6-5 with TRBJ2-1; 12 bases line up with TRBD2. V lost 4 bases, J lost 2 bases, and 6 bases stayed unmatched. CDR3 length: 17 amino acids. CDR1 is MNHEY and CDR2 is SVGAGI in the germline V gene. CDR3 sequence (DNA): TGTGCCAGCAGTTCCGGACTAGCGGGAAGCCCCTACAATGAGCAGTTCTTC. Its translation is CASSSGLAGSPYNEQFF.

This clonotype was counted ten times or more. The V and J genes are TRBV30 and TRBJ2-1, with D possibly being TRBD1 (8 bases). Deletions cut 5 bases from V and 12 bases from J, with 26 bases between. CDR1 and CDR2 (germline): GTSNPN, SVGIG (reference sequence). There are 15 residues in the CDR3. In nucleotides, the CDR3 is TGTGCCTGGTCCTTCGGGGGGCCGACAGGGGCACGGCAGTTCTTC. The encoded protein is CAWSFGGPTGARQFF.